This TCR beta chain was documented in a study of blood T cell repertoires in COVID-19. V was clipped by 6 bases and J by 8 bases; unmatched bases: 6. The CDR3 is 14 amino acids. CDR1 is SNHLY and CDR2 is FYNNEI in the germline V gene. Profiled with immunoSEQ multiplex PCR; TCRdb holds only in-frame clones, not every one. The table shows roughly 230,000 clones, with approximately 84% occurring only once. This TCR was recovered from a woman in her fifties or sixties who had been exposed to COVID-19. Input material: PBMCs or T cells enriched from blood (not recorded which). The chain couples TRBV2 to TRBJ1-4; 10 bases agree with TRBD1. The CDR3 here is CASRGTGEEEKLFF. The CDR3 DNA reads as TGTGCCAGCAGGGGGACAGGGGAGGAGGAAAAACTGTTTTTT.